These 26 T cell receptor beta chains were all obtained from the same sample, sequenced in a study of cytomegalovirus exposure and HLA in healthy donors. The PCR ran on 60 Vbeta and 13 Jbeta primers. Profiling relied on immunoSEQ multiplex PCR, and the TCRdb table lists in-frame clones only, not all of them. Of over 150,000 clones detected, 60% to 85% appear once; the ten largest clones hold roughly 3.6%. The sequencing sample was made of PBMCs. Receptor source: a man between 25 and 39 years old in good health and CMV-seropositive.

The chain couples TRBV2 to TRBJ2-1, with D unresolved. Germline assignment: CDR1 SNHLY and CDR2 FYNNEI. The V gene lost 4 bases and the J gene lost 1 base, with 11 bases spanning the gap. The CDR3 contains 15 residues. The CDR3 region is CASSGSGTSYNEQFF. In DNA form, the CDR3 reads TGTGCCAGCAGTGGCTCTGGCACATCCTACAATGAGCAGTTCTTC.

V usage is TRBV6-1 and J usage is TRBJ1-6; D unresolved. CDR3 size: 16 residues. Germline CDR1 is MNHNS and CDR2 is SASEGT. The germline V and J ends were trimmed by 0 bases and 8 bases, with 14 bases remaining between them. The CDR3 DNA reads as TGTGCCAGCAGTGAAGCGGCGGGAAGGGCCCATTCACCCCTCCACTTT. It is translated as CASSEAAGRAHSPLHF.

The V call is TRBV14, the J call TRBJ2-7; TRBD1 aligns across 9 bases. There are 14 residues in the CDR3. The J segment lost 7 bases and the V segment lost 7 bases, leaving 11 bases of the junction unmatched. Germline CDR1 is SGHDN and CDR2 is FVKESK. The CDR3 nucleotides read TGTGCCAGCACCAAGGGGGACAGGGCTCATGAGCAGTACTTC. This translates into CASTKGDRAHEQYF.

This clone was detected a few times. The chain combines TRBV5-1 with TRBJ2-3, with 10 bases lining up with TRBD1. This CDR3 is built from 16 residues. V was pared by 4 bases and J by 4 bases, with 9 bases of the junction left unmatched. Germline CDR1 is SGHRS and CDR2 is YFSETQ. The DNA for the CDR3 is TGCGCCAGCAGCCCCGGCTGGGACAGGGGCCCAGATACGCAGTATTTT. It translates to CASSPGWDRGPDTQYF.

This clone occurred once. The chain uses TRBV30 and TRBJ2-6; 12 bases are shared with TRBD1. This CDR3 contains 17 residues. The germline gives CDR1 GTSNPN, CDR2 SVGIG (reference sequence). Trimming took 2 bases from V and 4 from J; bases not matched to a gene: 6. Here the CDR3 reads CAWSRGQGAGGANVLTF. The CDR3 DNA reads TGTGCCTGGAGTAGGGGACAGGGGGCCGGAGGGGCCAACGTCCTGACTTTC.

This clone showed up just a few times. The chain has TRBV7-7 and TRBJ2-7, with 8 bases that match TRBD1. The junction had 4 bases not matched to a gene; V was cut back by 0 bases and J by 3 bases. CDR1 and CDR2 (germline): SSHAT, FNYEAQ (reference sequence). There are 15 residues in the CDR3. The CDR3 loop is CASSLAHGQGYEQYF. The CDR3 coding sequence is TGTGCCAGCAGCTTAGCGCACGGACAGGGCTACGAGCAGTACTTC.

The rearrangement links TRBV27 to TRBJ2-7, with D possibly matching TRBD1 (5 bases). Deletions cut 2 bases from V and 6 bases from J, with 8 bases between. CDR1 is MNHEY, CDR2 SMNVEV, per germline (reference sequence). CDR3 size: 12 residues. CDR3 nucleotides: TGTGCCAGCAGTTTACAGGGCGGCGAGCAGTACTTC. Translation: CASSLQGGEQYF.

V usage is TRBV28 and J usage is TRBJ1-2; the D gene is possibly TRBD1 (5 bases). This CDR3 spans 13 amino acids. Germline V gives CDR1 MDHEN, CDR2 SYDVKM. V was clipped by 5 bases and J by 4 bases, with 11 bases between them. The CDR3: CASSRRVTYGYTF. CDR3 coding DNA: TGTGCCAGCAGTCGCAGGGTGACCTATGGCTACACCTTC.

In this sample, this clone turned up a few times. The chain uses TRBV30 and TRBJ2-3; TRBD2 aligns across 10 bases. The germline CDR1 and CDR2 sequences are GTSNPN and SVGIG (reference sequence). J lost 7 bases, V lost 3 bases, and 4 bases had no gene match. This CDR3 is 13 amino acids long. In DNA form, the CDR3 reads TGTGCCTGGAGGAGCGGGGGGGCCCATACGCAGTATTTT. This translates into CAWRSGGAHTQYF.

This clone has just one count. The rearrangement joins TRBV7-2 to TRBJ1-5, with a tentative D call TRBD1 (5 bases). The CDR3 runs 14 residues. Trimming removed 3 bases from V and 3 bases from J, with 9 bases in between. Germline V CDR1 and CDR2: SGHTA, FQGNSA. CDR3 sequence (DNA): TGTGCCAGCAGCTTTCCAGGGCCCAATCAGCCCCAGCATTTT. Translating gives CASSFPGPNQPQHF.

The chain carries TRBV7-9 and TRBJ1-1, with D possibly TRBD1 on 6 matching bases. The CDR3 extends over 15 amino acids. The germline gives CDR1 SEHNR, CDR2 FQNEAQ (reference sequence). Trimming took 3 bases from V and 1 from J, leaving 12 bases between them. CDR3 amino acids: CASSLNGQPNTEAFF. The CDR3 DNA reads TGTGCCAGCAGCTTGAACGGACAGCCGAACACTGAAGCTTTCTTT. Variable domain in full (rest from reference TRBV7-9 and TRBJ1-1): DTGVSQNPRHKITKRGQNVTFRCDPISEHNRLYWYRQTLGQGPEFLTYFQNEAQLEKSRLLSDRFSAERPKGSFSTLEIQRTEQGDSAMYLCASSLNGQPNTEAFFGQGTRLTVV.

The CDR3, as DNA: TGTGCCAGCAGCTTAGTGGTTGGGAGCACTAATGAAAAACTGTTTTTT. Its translation: CASSLVVGSTNEKLFF. This rearrangement joins TRBV7-9 to TRBJ1-4; no definite D call. The V end lost 1 base, the J end lost 2 bases, and 11 bases lay between the germline ends. Looked up from germline, CDR1 is SEHNR and CDR2 is FQNEAQ (reference sequence). The CDR3 has 16 amino acids.

J is TRBJ2-3 and V is TRBV28, with a possible D match to TRBD2 (7 bases). Trimming took 8 bases from V and 1 from J, leaving 16 bases between them. CDR3 length equals 15 residues. Germline values: CDR1 MDHEN, CDR2 SYDVKM. The CDR3 region has the DNA TGTGCCAGCGACCCCGGGGGGCTTGGCACAGATACGCAGTATTTT. Translated: CASDPGGLGTDTQYF.

There are a few counts of this clone. The J gene is TRBJ1-1, the V gene TRBV2; TRBD1 matches 9 bases. This CDR3 comprises 14 residues. The germline V gene encodes CDR1 SNHLY and CDR2 FYNNEI. V trimming: 6 bases; J trimming: 5 bases; junction bases outside the gene matches: 7. The CDR3, as DNA: TGTGCCAGCAGAATGACAGGGGGACGGACTGAAGCTTTCTTT. It specifies CASRMTGGRTEAFF.

This chain uses TRBV15 with TRBJ2-1; perhaps TRBD1 as D (6 bases). This CDR3 has 15 residues. Trimming removed 0 bases from V and 5 bases from J, with 11 bases in between. The germline V gene has CDR1 LNHNV and CDR2 YYDKDF (reference sequence). CDR3: CATSRERQVHNEQFF. CDR3 coding DNA: TGTGCCACCAGCAGAGAGCGACAGGTCCACAATGAGCAGTTCTTC.

V gene TRBV28 combines with J gene TRBJ1-5, with D possibly being TRBD1 (6 bases). Trimming pared 7 bases from V and 7 bases from J, leaving 14 bases between. Germline V CDR1 and CDR2: MDHEN, SYDVKM. CDR3 length: 13 residues. CDR3 in amino acids: CASIGQLRQPQHF. The DNA for the CDR3 is TGTGCCAGCATCGGACAGCTGAGGCAGCCCCAGCATTTT.

This rearrangement joins TRBV9 to TRBJ2-2, with 13 bases matching TRBD2. Germline-derived CDR1 and CDR2 are SGDLS and YYNGEE. The CDR3 covers 15 residues. The ends lost 4 bases at V and 12 bases at J; junction bases unmatched: 9. The CDR3 coding sequence is TGTGCCAGCAGCCCGCAGGGGACTAGCGGGGATAAGCTGTTTTTT. Protein sequence: CASSPQGTSGDKLFF.

This clone was picked up a small number of times. In DNA, the CDR3 is TGTGCCAGCAGGAGGACTAGCGGCACCTACGAGCAGTACTTC. It codes for CASRRTSGTYEQYF. The genes are TRBV2 and TRBJ2-7, with 10 positions matching TRBD2. Germline V gene data show CDR1 as SNHLY and CDR2 as FYNNEI. The CDR3 extends over 14 amino acids. After removal of 6 bases from V and 2 bases from J, the junction contained 4 bases not matched to a gene.

This chain links TRBV5-1 with TRBJ2-7; a weak D match, TRBD2 (6 bases). The V end lost 4 bases, the J end lost 7 bases, and 15 bases lay between the germline ends. Per the germline V gene, CDR1 is SGHRS and CDR2 is YFSETQ. CDR3 size: 13 residues. CDR3 DNA: TGCGCCAGCAGCAATCAAGCTAGCGAGGAGCAGTACTTC. It is translated as CASSNQASEEQYF.

The J gene is TRBJ2-7, the V gene TRBV6-5, with D possibly being TRBD1 (5 bases). The CDR3 has 14 amino acids. The germline gives CDR1 MNHEY, CDR2 SVGAGI. The V gene lost 11 bases and the J gene lost 1 base, with 18 bases spanning the gap. CDR3 amino acids: CASSGLTGSYEQYF. CDR3 bases: TGTGCCTCCTCCGGGCTTACAGGTTCCTACGAGCAGTACTTC.

The gene calls are TRBV7-9 and TRBJ1-1; D perhaps matches TRBD1 (5 bases). The CDR3 has 14 residues. Trimming took 5 bases from V and 3 from J, leaving 13 bases between them. Germline CDR1 reads SEHNR; CDR2 reads FQNEAQ (reference sequence). In DNA form, the CDR3 reads TGTGCCAGCAGCACAACAACGGGGGACACTGAAGCTTTCTTT. Protein: CASSTTTGDTEAFF.

The chain recombines TRBV29-1 with TRBJ2-7, with 9 positions matching TRBD1. V trimming: 2 bases; J trimming: 6 bases; junction bases outside the gene matches: 8. CDR1 and CDR2 from the germline V gene are SQVTM and ANQGSEA. This CDR3 is built from 14 residues. CDR3: CSVERDRVGGEQYF. CDR3 nucleotide sequence: TGCAGCGTTGAAAGGGACAGGGTAGGGGGCGAGCAGTACTTC.

This clone showed up just a few times. The sample contains more than one DNA sequence encoding this CDR3. The rearrangement uses TRBV14 and TRBJ2-3, with D maybe TRBD1 (6 bases). The CDR3 contains 14 residues. Germline CDR1 reads SGHDN; CDR2 reads FVKESK. V lost 1 base and J lost 3, with 8 bases in between. The DNA for the CDR3 is TGTGCCAGCAGCCAAGGACAGGAAACAGATACGCAGTATTTT. It specifies CASSQGQETDTQYF. Full variable domain (missing parts from reference TRBV14 and TRBJ2-3): EAGVTQFPSHSVIEKGQTVTLRCDPISGHDNLYWYRRVMGKEIKFLLHFVKESKQDESGMPNNRFLAERTGGTYSTLKVQPAELEDSGVYFCASSQGQETDTQYFGPGTRLTVL.

This clone was counted only a few times. The V gene is TRBV18, the J gene TRBJ1-6; perhaps TRBD1 as D (6 bases). V lost 2 bases, J lost 7 bases, and 12 bases lay in between. CDR3 length: 15 amino acids. Germline CDR1 is KGHSH and CDR2 is LQKENI. The CDR3 DNA follows: TGTGCCAGCTCACCATCGGGGGGCGAGAATTCACCCCTCCACTTT. Its protein is CASSPSGGENSPLHF.

This clone was detected once. The chain combines TRBV2 with TRBJ1-2; 8 bases are a match to TRBD1. V gave up 5 bases and J gave up 6 bases; unmatched junction bases: 8. In germline, CDR1 is SNHLY, CDR2 FYNNEI. This CDR3 spans 14 amino acids. Here the CDR3 reads CASSKDRARDGYTF. CDR3 nucleotides: TGTGCCAGCAGTAAGGACAGGGCCCGTGATGGCTACACCTTC.

The chain uses TRBV6-1 and TRBJ2-3; no reliable D call. The CDR3 length is 15 residues. V gave up 0 bases and J gave up 2 bases, with 9 bases separating them. Germline values: CDR1 MNHNS, CDR2 SASEGT. CDR3 sequence reads: CASSEAGQPTDTQYF. The DNA of the CDR3 is TGTGCCAGCAGTGAAGCTGGGCAGCCCACAGATACGCAGTATTTT.